The TCR beta chain described here comes from a study of T cell repertoires in cytomegalovirus infection. Turning to the study itself: Researchers turned to recently identified HLA-C-restricted CMV epitopes as well as well-studied HLA-B-restricted ones. Study results and limitations: HLA-C-restricted TCR beta clonotypes specific for CMV led the ex vivo response.

Turning to this clonotype: As yet, its antigen is unknown.

CDR3 length: 17 amino acids. CDR1 and CDR2 from the germline V gene are SGHVS and FQNEAQ. J gave up 2 bases and V 0 bases, and 4 bases lay outside the gene matches. Via MiXCR, TCRdb re-called the reads, giving one row per CDR3 protein. Of 100,000 or so distinct CDR3 sequences in the sample, roughly 41% are singletons; the top ten hold roughly 74%. V usage is TRBV7-8 and J usage is TRBJ2-1, with 10 bases aligning to TRBD2. The clonotype comes from a human donor in good health (CMV status not recorded). Some clones in this sample may be carry-over from other donors' samples. This specimen consisted of CD8+ T cells from cultured PBMCs, obtained from culture after CMV antigen stimulation. CDR3 region: CASSLASGGLPYNEQFF. CDR3 DNA sequence: TGTGCCAGCAGCTTAGCTAGCGGGGGGCTCCCCTACAATGAGCAGTTCTTC. Together with reference TRBV7-8 and TRBJ2-1, the CDR3 gives the full variable domain: GAGVSQSPRYKVAKRGQDVALRCDPISGHVSLFWYQQALGQGPEFLTYFQNEAQLDKSGLPSDRFFAERPEGSVSTLKIQRTQQEDSAVYLCASSLASGGLPYNEQFFGPGTRLTVL.